One and the same sample provided the 14 T cell receptor beta chains below, sequenced in a study of blood T cell repertoires in COVID-19. Repertoires were generated with immunoSEQ multiplex PCR, while TCRdb's copy carries only in-frame clones and drops some. The sample records 350,000 to 500,000 clones, over 85% being singletons. The sample was peripheral blood. Receptor source: a man aged 18 to 35 with COVID-19, enrolled during active disease.

The genes are TRBV9 and TRBJ2-3; D unclear. V shed 0 bases and J shed 5 bases, with 10 bases lying between them. The V gene's germline CDR1 is SGDLS and CDR2 YYNGEE. The CDR3 loop spans 14 amino acids. CDR3 DNA sequence: TGTGCCAGCAGCGTAGTTAGTGGTCTAGATACGCAGTATTTT. Amino acid sequence: CASSVVSGLDTQYF. Combining the CDR3 with reference TRBV9 and TRBJ2-3 gives the whole variable domain DSGVTQTPKHLITATGQRVTLRCSPRSGDLSVYWYQQSLDQGLQFLIQYYNGEERAKGNILERFSAQQFPDLHSELNLSSLELGDSALYFCASSVVSGLDTQYFGPGTRLTVL.

J is TRBJ2-2 and V is TRBV12-5; no clear D gene. V lost 0 bases and J lost 1, with 12 bases in between. This CDR3 region has 17 residues. Germline V CDR1 and CDR2: LGHNT, FRNRAP. CDR3 loop: CASGLVFAGLNTGELFF. The CDR3 DNA reads TGTGCTAGTGGTTTGGTATTCGCAGGTCTGAACACCGGGGAGCTGTTTTTT.

V gene TRBV2 combines with J gene TRBJ1-2; 10 nucleotides line up with TRBD1. V was pared by 6 bases and J by 8 bases, with 6 bases of the junction left unmatched. This CDR3 region has 13 residues. Looked up from germline, CDR1 is SNHLY and CDR2 is FYNNEI. The CDR3 nucleotides are TGTGCCAGCAGCGCCGGGACAGGGGAAGGCTACACCTTC. Its translation: CASSAGTGEGYTF.

The chain combines TRBV3-1 (or the pseudogene TRBV3-2) with TRBJ1-2, with D hard to call. Germline V CDR1 and CDR2: LGHDT, YNNKEL (reference sequence). V was trimmed by 0 bases and J by 8 bases, leaving 4 bases between them. The CDR3 is 11 amino acids. CDR3 amino acids: CASSQDLGYTF. CDR3 coding DNA: TGTGCCAGCAGCCAAGATCTGGGCTACACCTTC.

V usage is TRBV5-8 and J usage is TRBJ1-2; 9 nucleotides align to TRBD1. CDR3 size: 16 residues. Trimming removed 0 bases from V and 5 bases from J; junction bases left unmatched: 8. CDR1 is SGHTS and CDR2 is YDEGEE in the germline V gene. This CDR3 is CASSLAGTGKLYGYTF. CDR3 in DNA: TGTGCCAGCAGCTTGGCCGGGACAGGGAAATTGTATGGCTACACCTTC.

The CDR3 sequence is CASKAGGYSNQPQHF. Written as DNA, the CDR3 is TGTGCCAGCAAGGCGGGTGGATATAGCAATCAGCCCCAGCATTTT. V is TRBV2 and J is TRBJ1-5; no firm D call. This CDR3 spans 15 amino acids. The germline V and J ends were trimmed by 7 bases and 0 bases, with 13 bases remaining between them. The germline CDR1 and CDR2 sequences are SNHLY and FYNNEI.

The chain employs TRBV7-6 and TRBJ2-7; 7 bases map to TRBD2. After removal of 1 base from V and 6 bases from J, the junction contained 3 bases not matched to a gene. This CDR3 region has 13 residues. The germline V gene has CDR1 SGHVS and CDR2 FNYEAQ. The CDR3 loop is CASSLGGEGEQYF. The CDR3 region has the DNA TGTGCCAGCAGCTTAGGGGGGGAGGGCGAGCAGTACTTC.

The table lists this clone with a count of one. This chain connects TRBV5-6 to TRBJ2-1; TRBD2 aligns across 7 bases. With V trimmed by 5 bases and J by 8 bases, 19 bases remained unmatched. The germline CDR1 and CDR2 sequences are SGHDT and YYEEEE. The CDR3 sequence is 17 residues long. In DNA, the CDR3 is TGTGCCAGCAGGATACGCATCATAGGGAGGGCCAAGGATGAGCAGTTCTTC. It encodes CASRIRIIGRAKDEQFF.

This chain connects TRBV3-1 (or the pseudogene TRBV3-2) to TRBJ2-7; the D gene is possibly TRBD1 (7 bases). Germline loops: CDR1 LGHDT, CDR2 YNNKEL (reference sequence). With 8 bases removed from V and 4 bases from J, the gap between germline ends came to 15 bases. The CDR3 loop spans 13 amino acids. The CDR3 sequence is CASLQGGKYEQYF. Here the CDR3 DNA reads TGTGCCAGCCTTCAGGGGGGCAAATACGAGCAGTACTTC.

The V call is TRBV5-1, the J call TRBJ2-7, with TRBD2 matching 9 bases. Germline V gene data show CDR1 as SGHRS and CDR2 as YFSETQ. V was clipped by 4 bases and J by 1 base; unmatched bases: 9. The CDR3 is 16 residues long. CDR3 in amino acids: CASSKLAGRTSYEQYF. CDR3 DNA: TGCGCCAGCAGCAAACTAGCGGGTAGAACGTCCTACGAGCAGTACTTC.

In its sample, this clone was seen once. V and J are TRBV14 and TRBJ1-2; 7 bases are shared with TRBD1. Germline V gene lookup returns CDR1 SGHDN and CDR2 FVKESK. V was clipped by 0 bases and J by 8 bases; unmatched bases: 6. This CDR3 contains 14 residues. CDR3 amino acids: CASSQDRTGAGYTF. CDR3 sequence (DNA): TGTGCCAGCAGCCAAGATCGCACAGGGGCCGGCTACACCTTC.

This chain connects TRBV7-9 to TRBJ1-1; D perhaps matches TRBD1 (6 bases). Germline assignment: CDR1 SEHNR and CDR2 FQNEAQ (reference sequence). V shed 8 bases and J shed 1 base, with 20 bases lying between them. The CDR3 has 16 residues. CDR3 protein: CASPGGRGESNTEAFF. CDR3 DNA: TGTGCCAGCCCGGGGGGCCGGGGTGAATCGAACACTGAAGCTTTCTTT.

This clone was observed once. V usage is TRBV29-1 and J usage is TRBJ2-3; 9 nucleotides align to TRBD1. With V trimmed by 8 bases and J by 3 bases, 6 bases remained unmatched. Germline V gives CDR1 SQVTM, CDR2 ANQGSEA. The CDR3 loop spans 13 amino acids. Here the CDR3 reads CSSRDRATDTQYF. CDR3 sequence (DNA): TGCAGCTCCCGGGACAGGGCTACAGATACGCAGTATTTT.

The chain carries TRBV19 and TRBJ2-7, with TRBD1 matching over 9 bases. Per germline, CDR1 LNHDA and CDR2 SQIVND (reference sequence). This CDR3 has 15 amino acids. V lost 4 bases to trimming and J lost 5 bases; unmatched junction nucleotides: 9. CDR3 bases: TGTGCCAGTAGTACCCTTTCCGGGACAGGGAACGAGCAGTACTTC. Translation: CASSTLSGTGNEQYF. Full variable domain (outside the CDR3, taken from reference TRBV19 and TRBJ2-7): DGGITQSPKYLFRKEGQNVTLSCEQNLNHDAMYWYRQDPGQGLRLIYYSQIVNDFQKGDIAEGYSVSREKKESFPLTVTSAQKNPTAFYLCASSTLSGTGNEQYFGPGTRLTVT.